One T cell receptor (beta chain) is described in this entry. Its antigen is not known. The data belong to a study of T cells in localized non-small cell lung cancer. This table comes from immunoSEQ multiplex PCR, and its TCRdb copy is limited to in-frame clones, with some not included. This sample carries about 11,000 clones, roughly 82% of them seen once, and the ten largest clones take around 19%. Whole-study findings and limits: For the top 100 tumor clones, a median about 62 also appeared in adjacent lung.

The CDR3 spans 15 residues. Germline loops: CDR1 ENHRY, CDR2 SYGVKD. V was cut by 2 bases and J by 8 bases, with 18 bases left in between. The specimen was peripheral blood mononuclear cells, collected before any cancer treatment. The V gene is TRBV10-3, the J gene TRBJ2-5; D ambiguous. The TCR sequence derives from a female donor aged 60 or older with stage II lung adenocarcinoma. CDR3 region: CAISEQVPAVGTQYF. The CDR3 DNA reads TGTGCCATCAGTGAGCAGGTTCCGGCCGTTGGAACCCAGTACTTC.